One and the same sample provided the 11 T cell receptor beta chains below, sequenced in a study of blood T cell repertoires in COVID-19. Assay used: immunoSEQ multiplex PCR; TCRdb lists only in-frame clones, some missing. The sample comprises 200,000 to 300,000 clones, approximately 80% of which are singletons, and 3.5% to 5% rests with the top ten. Source material: peripheral blood. All receptors come from a man aged 55 to 70 with acute or convalescent COVID-19.

The genes are TRBV9 and TRBJ2-2; 10 bases fit TRBD1. Germline V lookup: CDR1 SGDLS, CDR2 YYNGEE. The CDR3 spans 15 residues. The J segment lost 4 bases and the V segment lost 1 base, leaving 1 base of the junction unmatched. CDR3 sequence reads: CASSVRDRGTGELFF. In nucleotides, the CDR3 is TGTGCCAGCAGCGTACGGGACAGGGGCACCGGGGAGCTGTTTTTT.

The CDR3 bases are TGTGCCAGCAGTTTAGGGGCAGGTTATGGCTACACCTTC. Its protein is CASSLGAGYGYTF. The V gene is TRBV27, the J gene TRBJ1-2; D is possibly TRBD1 (5 bases). V lost 2 bases and J lost 5, with 9 bases in between. This CDR3 spans 13 amino acids. The V gene's germline CDR1 is MNHEY and CDR2 SMNVEV (reference sequence).

The J gene is TRBJ2-1, the V gene TRBV9, with D possibly being TRBD1 (5 bases). CDR1 is SGDLS and CDR2 is YYNGEE in the germline V gene. The CDR3 sequence is 14 residues long. V was trimmed by 8 bases and J by 5 bases, leaving 17 bases between them. CDR3 sequence reads: CASGTGLQDNEQFF. Written as DNA, the CDR3 is TGTGCCAGTGGTACAGGCCTACAGGACAATGAGCAGTTCTTC.

V is TRBV2 and J is TRBJ2-5; D is possibly TRBD1 (6 bases). The germline V gene has CDR1 SNHLY and CDR2 FYNNEI. V dropped 6 bases and J dropped 4 bases, with 12 bases sitting between them. The CDR3 extends over 13 amino acids. The DNA of the CDR3 is TGTGCCAGCAGAGACAGGTCCAGAGAGACCCAGTACTTC. It specifies CASRDRSRETQYF.

The chain carries TRBV7-3 and TRBJ2-1; tentative D call: TRBD2 (5 bases). The CDR3 is 15 amino acids. Germline values: CDR1 SGHTA, CDR2 FQGTGA. Trimming removed 1 base from V and 6 bases from J, with 13 bases in between. CDR3 region: CASSLSGGNVNEQFF. The DNA for the CDR3 is TGTGCCAGCAGCTTAAGTGGAGGCAACGTCAATGAGCAGTTCTTC.

The V and J genes are TRBV5-1 and TRBJ2-2; a weak D match, TRBD1 (6 bases). Between the trimmed V and J ends, which lost 3 bases and 3 bases, there was a span of 12 bases. Looked up from germline, CDR1 is SGHRS and CDR2 is YFSETQ. The CDR3 totals 15 residues. The CDR3 loop is CASSSDRRHTGELFF. In nucleotides, the CDR3 is TGCGCCAGCAGCTCTGACAGGCGTCACACCGGGGAGCTGTTTTTT. Full variable domain (rest looked up from reference TRBV5-1 and TRBJ2-2): KAGVTQTPRYLIKTRGQQVTLSCSPISGHRSVSWYQQTPGQGLQFLFEYFSETQRNKGNFPGRFSGRQFSNSRSEMNVSTLELGDSALYLCASSSDRRHTGELFFGEGSRLTVL.

The chain links TRBV7-2 to TRBJ2-7, with D perhaps matching TRBD1 (7 bases). V was pared by 5 bases and J by 10 bases, with 12 bases between. Germline V gives CDR1 SGHTA, CDR2 FQGNSA. CDR3 length: 11 amino acids. CDR3 coding DNA: TGTGCCAGCAGCGCGGGGACAGCCCAGTACTTC. It yields the protein CASSAGTAQYF.

V usage is TRBV3-1 (or the pseudogene TRBV3-2) and J usage is TRBJ2-5; D not certain. Trimming left V 4 bases short and J 4 bases short, with 19 bases between. The CDR3 contains 16 residues. Germline V gene sequence: CDR1 LGHDT, CDR2 YNNKEL (reference sequence). The CDR3 nucleotides read TGTGCCAGCAGCCCCCCCCAGCTAGGTCTGGGAGAGACCCAGTACTTC. It yields the protein CASSPPQLGLGETQYF.

The genes are TRBV10-3 and TRBJ2-7; 11 bases fit TRBD1. V shed 6 bases and J 2 bases; nucleotides not matched to a gene: 3. Germline lookup yields CDR1 ENHRY and CDR2 SYGVKD. The CDR3 covers 14 residues. The CDR3 region is CAIRGTGGTYEQYF. The CDR3 DNA is TGTGCCATCAGGGGGACAGGGGGGACCTACGAGCAGTACTTC.

Concerning this clone itself: A read error may account for a junction end that differs from germline. The chain links TRBV28 to TRBJ2-1; D uncertain. CDR1 and CDR2 (germline): MDHEN, SYDVKM. The CDR3 is 11 residues long. The DNA for the CDR3 is TGTGCCAGCAGTTTCTCCGAGGTGTTGATCTTC. It codes for CASSFSEVLIF. The variable domain in full, with the rest retrieved from reference TRBV28 and TRBJ2-1, is DVKVTQSSRYLVKRTGEKVFLECVQDMDHENMFWYRQDPGLGLRLIYFSYDVKMKEKGDIPEGYSVSREKKERFSLILESASTNQTSMYLCASSFSEVLIFGPGTRLTVL.

This clone was seen only a few times. The J gene is TRBJ2-1, the V gene TRBV7-3, with D possibly matching TRBD2 (5 bases). Trimming left V 0 bases short and J 9 bases short, with 12 bases between. Germline V CDR1 and CDR2: SGHTA, FQGTGA. The length of the CDR3 is 14 residues. The CDR3 DNA sequence: TGTGCCAGCAGCTTAACAACGCTAGCCGGTGAGCAGTTCTTC. It is translated as CASSLTTLAGEQFF.